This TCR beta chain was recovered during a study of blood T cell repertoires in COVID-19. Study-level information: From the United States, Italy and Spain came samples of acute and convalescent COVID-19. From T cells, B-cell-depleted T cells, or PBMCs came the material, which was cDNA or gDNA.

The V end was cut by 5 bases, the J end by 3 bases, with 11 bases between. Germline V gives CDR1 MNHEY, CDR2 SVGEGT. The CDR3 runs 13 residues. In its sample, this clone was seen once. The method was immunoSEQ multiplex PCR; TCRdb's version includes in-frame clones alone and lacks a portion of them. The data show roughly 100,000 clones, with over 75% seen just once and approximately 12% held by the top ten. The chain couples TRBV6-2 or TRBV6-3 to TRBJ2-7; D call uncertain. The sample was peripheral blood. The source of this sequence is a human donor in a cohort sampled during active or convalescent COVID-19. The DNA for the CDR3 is TGTGCCAGCAGTCGACATACTCTCTACGAGCAGTACTTC. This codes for CASSRHTLYEQYF.